This TCR beta chain was captured in a study of shared clonotypes between healthy human individuals (dated by TCRdb to about 2020). About the full investigation: The cohort included a few men and a couple of women between 18 and 49 years of age. For each donor, three plates each were used for CD4 naive and CD4 memory, two plates were used for CD8 naive, and one plate was used for CD8 memory. The study deeply sequenced blood TCR repertoires of about 5 healthy adults to estimate repertoire size and the extent of clonotype sharing between individuals. Different laboratories and diverse techniques were used to prepare libraries and sequence TCR repertoires, to increase sequencing depth and limit assay-specific biases. Leukapheresis yielded between about 0.85 and 9 billion PBMCs per donor. What the research found in general, with its limitations: Naive subsets generally had larger estimated clonotype richness than memory subsets. Rarefaction of sorted-subset datasets indicated incomplete sequencing despite the large sequencing depth. Sampling was restricted to blood, and TCR repertoires in tissue are likely to differ from TCR repertoires in blood. Sharing across a few donors was observed for 4.5% to 6.5% of naive CD4, under 4% of naive CD8, roughly 2.4% of memory CD4, and about 0.4% of memory CD8 clonotypes. Based on pairwise subsampling, the degree of clonotype sharing among donors was expected to be affected by sequencing depth. Clonotypes shared by all four sorted-subset donors showed higher generation probabilities than non-shared clonotypes. Because the study included only a small number of donors, the genetic and exposure-history diversity represented was limited.

The donors were healthy, HIV-negative adults with no recently reported acute infections or vaccinations. Every donor was a Caucasian adult living in Nashville, Tennessee, USA. Magnetic negative selection was used to enrich CD4+ T cells, after which naive cells were positively selected on CD45RA and the negative fraction became the memory subset. Blood was collected by leukapheresis, and PBMCs were isolated by Ficoll-Histopaque density gradient centrifugation and then cryopreserved in liquid nitrogen vapor phase. Purity and quantity of every magnetically sorted T cell population were checked by analytical flow cytometry. Genomic DNA was isolated from every sorted fraction and measured by UV absorbance on a Nanodrop 2000c. Using the deep immunoSEQ assay, TCR CDR3 regions were amplified from genomic DNA by multiplex PCR. Extracted genomic DNA from each cell subset was spread evenly across all wells of several immunoSEQ 96-well plates, with each plate serving as a replicate. For sorted subsets, each replicate PCR was loaded with approximately 200 ng genomic DNA, equivalent to some 27,000 T cell genomes. Purified libraries were measured with a Qubit 3.0 fluorometer, size-checked on a Bioanalyzer 2100, and measured again with the KAPA Library Quantification kit. Every immunoSEQ 96-well plate was sequenced on a dedicated single-read 150-cycle Illumina NextSeq 550 flow cell. Under the source paper's analysis protocol: Because the immunoSEQ output included only junctional sequences and no quality scores, the filtering could not be the same as the filtering used for full-length reads. Sequences were annotated with PyIR, a Python wrapper for IgBLAST v1.9, using IMGT germline references to assign V/J genes and CDR3. Reads were filtered out if the reads had weak V/J assignments (E-value above 1e-6), no CDR3, stop codons, out-of-frame junctions, or ambiguous translated residues. V3J clonotypes were defined as sequences sharing the same inferred V gene, J gene, and CDR3 amino acid sequence. The percentage overlap between two repertoires was calculated by dividing the number of shared unique clonotypes by the size of the smaller repertoire. RTK rarefaction, the Chao1 estimator, and Recon v2.1 estimates of unobserved clonotypes were used to assess repertoire richness. Generation probabilities for all TCRbeta clonotypes obtained by the gDNA method from a handful of donors were computed using OLGA. The clones in this table, taken by TCRdb from immuneACCESS, are in-frame only. Not every clone is retained; where verified, under half of the shortfall comes from an unresolved V gene, and the cause of the rest is unknown. That table is the source of V, J and clone size, and D and trimming were worked out from the DNA. Recorded for this sample are roughly 530,000 clones; 96% of them occurred a single time. Jointly, the top ten make up 0.05% to 0.07% of the sample.

With respect to this clone: Its antigen remains undetermined. No qualities accompany the bases; no much larger clone lies one base away.

Inclusive of the bounding cysteine and phenylalanine, the CDR3 is 17 residues long. The DNA shown is the 51-base CDR3, in frame from base 1. Unmatched junction bases come to 10, with V trimmed by 2 bases and J by 4 bases. Taken from the germline V gene, the CDR1 and CDR2 loops are SGHVS and FQNEAQ. This chain joins TRBV7-8 to TRBJ1-5, with TRBD1 matching 8 junction bases. Material for sequencing was naive CD4+ T cells sorted from blood. The sample's cell subset or site label is to be understood as: CD45RA+ positively selected. The clonotype was recovered from a woman aged 25 to 39 in good health. The DNA reads TGTGCCAGCAGCTTAAGGTGGGACAGGTTAGCAAATCAGCCCCAGCATTTT. The translation is CASSLRWDRLANQPQHF. Outside the CDR3, residues come from the reference TRBV7-8 and TRBJ1-5 proteins, so the full variable domain is: GAGVSQSPRYKVAKRGQDVALRCDPISGHVSLFWYQQALGQGPEFLTYFQNEAQLDKSGLPSDRFFAERPEGSVSTLKIQRTQQEDSAVYLCASSLRWDRLANQPQHFGDGTRLSIL.